The next 7 T cell receptor beta chains were all read from a single sample in a study of cytomegalovirus exposure and HLA in healthy donors. Amplification used 60 Vbeta primers and 13 Jbeta primers. The table came from immunoSEQ multiplex PCR; TCRdb's copy has only in-frame clones and leaves some out. The sample holds over 100,000 clones, approximately 66% seen once. The material sequenced was PBMCs. The source of these receptors is a woman aged 40 to 55 in good health and CMV-seropositive.

The chain uses TRBV27 and TRBJ2-4; D not certain. Germline CDR1 reads MNHEY; CDR2 reads SMNVEV (reference sequence). This CDR3 contains 14 residues. Between the trimmed V and J ends, which lost 2 bases and 0 bases, there was a span of 5 bases. The CDR3 sequence: CASSLHGAKNIQYF. The CDR3 DNA follows: TGTGCCAGCAGTTTACACGGAGCCAAAAACATTCAGTACTTC.

The chain uses TRBV11-2 and TRBJ2-2; 10 bases align to TRBD1. Looked up from germline, CDR1 is SGHAT and CDR2 is FQNNGV. Trimming removed 3 bases from V and 4 bases from J; junction bases left unmatched: 5. This CDR3 comprises 16 residues. For the CDR3, the DNA is TGTGCCAGCAGCTTGGGGACAGGGGTCCGCACCGGGGAGCTGTTTTTT. This translates into CASSLGTGVRTGELFF. The full variable domain, completed using reference TRBV11-2 and TRBJ2-2, is EAGVAQSPRYKIIEKRQSVAFWCNPISGHATLYWYQQILGQGPKLLIQFQNNGVVDDSQLPKDRFSAERLKGVDSTLKIQPAKLEDSAVYLCASSLGTGVRTGELFFGEGSRLTVL.

This clone was seen just once. This sequence joins TRBV6-1 and TRBJ2-1; D is undetermined. The germline V and J ends were trimmed by 2 bases and 6 bases, with 11 bases remaining between them. The CDR3 consists of 14 residues. Per germline, CDR1 MNHNS and CDR2 SASEGT. Written as DNA, the CDR3 is TGTGCCAGCAGTGAAAGTGGGCTAACCAATGAGCAGTTCTTC. Protein product: CASSESGLTNEQFF.

The V call is TRBV18, the J call TRBJ2-7; 7 nucleotides align to TRBD1. CDR1 and CDR2 from the germline V gene are KGHSH and LQKENI. V trimming: 0 bases; J trimming: 2 bases; junction bases outside the gene matches: 7. The CDR3 totals 16 residues. CDR3 bases: TGTGCCAGCTCACCACCGGGACAGTACTTACCCTACGAGCAGTACTTC. Its translation: CASSPPGQYLPYEQYF.

The gene calls are TRBV14 and TRBJ1-2; TRBD1 matches 10 bases. CDR3 length: 18 amino acids. Trimming at V came to 1 base and at J to 4 bases, leaving 12 bases not matched to a gene. Looked up from germline, CDR1 is SGHDN and CDR2 is FVKESK. DNA of the CDR3: TGTGCCAGCAGCCAAGCGGGACAGGGGAATCGGCTCCTCTATGGCTACACCTTC. It codes for CASSQAGQGNRLLYGYTF.

The chain links TRBV6-1 to TRBJ1-5; D perhaps matches TRBD1 (5 bases). Trimming pared 4 bases from V and 5 bases from J, leaving 9 bases between. Germline values: CDR1 MNHNS, CDR2 SASEGT. The CDR3 is made up of 13 amino acids. CDR3 nucleotide sequence: TGTGCCAGCAGTGCAAGGGGCGATCAGCCCCAGCATTTT. Its protein product is CASSARGDQPQHF.

The chain has TRBV7-6 and TRBJ2-3; 9 bases agree with TRBD1. Germline-derived CDR1 and CDR2 are SGHVS and FNYEAQ. The CDR3 sequence is 16 residues long. The ends lost 0 bases at V and 2 bases at J; junction bases unmatched: 3. The DNA of the CDR3 is TGTGCCAGCAGCTTAGCAGGGACAGGGTACACAGATACGCAGTATTTT. Its translation is CASSLAGTGYTDTQYF.